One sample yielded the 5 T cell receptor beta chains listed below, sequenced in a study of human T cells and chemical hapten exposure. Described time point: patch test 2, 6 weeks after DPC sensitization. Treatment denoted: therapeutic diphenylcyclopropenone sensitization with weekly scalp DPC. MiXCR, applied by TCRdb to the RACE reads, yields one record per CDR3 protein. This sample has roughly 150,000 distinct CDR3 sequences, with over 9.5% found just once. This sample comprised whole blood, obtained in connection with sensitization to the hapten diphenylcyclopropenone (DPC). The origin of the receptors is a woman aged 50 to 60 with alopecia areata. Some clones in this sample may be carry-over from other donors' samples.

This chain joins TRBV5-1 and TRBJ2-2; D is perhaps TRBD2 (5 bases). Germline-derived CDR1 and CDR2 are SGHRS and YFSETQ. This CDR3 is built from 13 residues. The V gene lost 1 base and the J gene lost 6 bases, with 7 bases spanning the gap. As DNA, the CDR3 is TGCGCCAGCAGCTTGTGGCGGGCCGGGGAGCTGTTTTTT. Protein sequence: CASSLWRAGELFF.

CDR3 DNA: TGCGCCAGCAGCCTAAACCCTAGCGGCACTTACAATGAGCAGTTCTTC. This codes for CASSLNPSGTYNEQFF. The chain couples TRBV4-1 to TRBJ2-1, with 7 bases matching TRBD2. CDR3 length: 16 amino acids. J was trimmed by 4 bases and V by 4 bases; bases with no gene match: 10. Germline V gene sequence: CDR1 MGHRA, CDR2 YSYEKL.

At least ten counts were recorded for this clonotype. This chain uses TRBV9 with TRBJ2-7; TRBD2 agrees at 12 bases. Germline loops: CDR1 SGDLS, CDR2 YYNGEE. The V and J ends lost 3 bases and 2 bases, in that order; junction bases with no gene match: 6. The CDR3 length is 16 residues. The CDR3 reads CASSAGTSGLPYEQYF. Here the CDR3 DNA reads TGTGCCAGCAGCGCCGGGACTAGCGGGTTGCCCTACGAGCAGTACTTC.

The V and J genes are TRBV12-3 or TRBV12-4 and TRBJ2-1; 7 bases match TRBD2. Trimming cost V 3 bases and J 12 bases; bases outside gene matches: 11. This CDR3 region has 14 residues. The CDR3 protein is CASSFGGTPGGQFF. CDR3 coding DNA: TGTGCCAGCAGTTTCGGGGGAACCCCGGGGGGGCAGTTCTTC.

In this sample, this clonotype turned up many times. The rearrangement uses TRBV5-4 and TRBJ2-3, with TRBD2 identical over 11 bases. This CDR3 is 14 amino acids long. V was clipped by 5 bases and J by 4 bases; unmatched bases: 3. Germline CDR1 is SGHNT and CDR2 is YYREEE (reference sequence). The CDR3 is CASSSGRVADTQYF. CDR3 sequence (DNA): TGTGCCAGCAGTAGCGGGAGGGTGGCAGATACGCAGTATTTT.